This TCR beta chain was obtained from a study of blood T cell repertoires in COVID-19 (dated by TCRdb to about 2020). As for the study more broadly: Collaborator samples came from the United States, Italy and Spain and covered acute and convalescent phases of COVID-19. The material from the prospective study consisted of cDNA or gDNA derived from T cells, B-cell-depleted T cells, or PBMCs. Subjects who had been exposed to COVID-19, were actively infected with it, or had recovered from it provided the deeply sampled blood TCRbeta repertoires that made up the dataset. The repertoires were released in a freely available public database intended as a resource for research on the immune response to SARS-CoV-2. The samples were drawn from the first 160 participants of the ongoing ImmuneRACE study and from some 1,300 subjects provided by 6 global collaborators. Nearly every sample came with metadata listing a de-identified subject ID, COVID-19 status, age in years and sex. Where available, HLA class I and class II types were obtained from metadata supplied by the sample provider rather than from assay-based typing. The research as a whole found: The amount of clinical and demographic metadata varied by source and participant and was provided uncurated.

At one collaborating source in Seattle, patients were enrolled during active infection and were followed longitudinally through the course of disease. Each collaborating institution followed its own protocols to collect whole blood in K2EDTA tubes. Collaborator samples were shipped for TCRbeta analysis as frozen whole blood, isolated PBMCs, or DNA extracted from either sample type. TCRbeta CDR3 regions were amplified from genomic DNA by means of the immunoSEQ Assay, a bias-controlled multiplex PCR. In the authors' own workflow: The number of nucleated cells in each sample was estimated by amplification of reference gene primers within the assay. To quantify the absolute abundance of each unique TCRbeta CDR3 rearrangement, sequence reads were collapsed and filtered. For each sample, productive Simpson clonality was calculated as the square root of Simpson's diversity index across productive rearrangements. The immuneACCESS repertoire file appears here via TCRdb, limited to in-frame rearrangements. These files lack a portion of the clones; in checked studies, under half of the deficit traces to unresolved V genes, and the cause of the others is not known. V and J calls and clone size follow that table, whereas D and trimming were derived from the DNA. Across this sample there are hundreds of thousands of clones, with 75% to 85% seen only once. About 1.3% of the sample lies in the top ten.

With respect to this clone: Its cognate antigen has yet to be identified. Base qualities are missing; no much larger clone stands one base away.

This TCR was recovered from a woman under 40 with COVID-19, enrolled during active disease. Sequenced: peripheral blood.

CDR3 sequence: CASSLRIGGYNEQFF. The nucleotides are TGTGCCAGCAGCTTACGGATCGGCGGCTACAATGAGCAGTTCTTC. The chain joins TRBV11-2 to TRBJ2-1; the D gene is not confidently resolved. V is pared back by 2 bases and J by 3 bases, with 11 bases lying between the germline termini. From its cysteine to its phenylalanine, the CDR3 spans 15 amino acids. Solely the CDR3 DNA is kept, with 45 bases framed from the first base. CDR1 and CDR2 were assigned from the germline V gene as SGHAT and FQNNGV.